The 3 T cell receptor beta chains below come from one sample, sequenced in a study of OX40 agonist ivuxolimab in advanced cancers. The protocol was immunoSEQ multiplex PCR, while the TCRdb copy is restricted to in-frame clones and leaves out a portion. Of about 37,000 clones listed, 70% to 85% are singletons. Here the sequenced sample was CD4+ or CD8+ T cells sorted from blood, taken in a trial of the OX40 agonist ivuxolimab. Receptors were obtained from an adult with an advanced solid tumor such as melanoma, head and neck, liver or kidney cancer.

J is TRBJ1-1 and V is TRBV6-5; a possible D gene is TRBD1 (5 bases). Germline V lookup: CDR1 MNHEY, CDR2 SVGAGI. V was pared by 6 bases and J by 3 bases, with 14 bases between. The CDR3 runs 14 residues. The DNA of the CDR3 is TGTGCCAGCAGCCGTGACGGGGGGGACACTGAAGCTTTCTTT. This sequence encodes CASSRDGGDTEAFF.

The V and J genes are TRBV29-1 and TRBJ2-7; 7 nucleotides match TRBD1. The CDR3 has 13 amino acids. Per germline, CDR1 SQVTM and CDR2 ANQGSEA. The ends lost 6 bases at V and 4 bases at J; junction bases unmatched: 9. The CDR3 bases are TGCAGCGTGCCCGGGGACAGTCGATACGAGCAGTACTTC. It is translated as CSVPGDSRYEQYF.

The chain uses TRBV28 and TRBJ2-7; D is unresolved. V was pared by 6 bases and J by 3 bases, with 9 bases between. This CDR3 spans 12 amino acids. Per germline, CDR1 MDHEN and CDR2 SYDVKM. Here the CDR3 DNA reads TGTGCCAGCAGGGGGTCTCACTACGAGCAGTACTTC. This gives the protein CASRGSHYEQYF.